The T cell receptor beta chain described here comes from a study of blood T cell repertoires in COVID-19. Produced via immunoSEQ multiplex PCR; TCRdb's table is partial and in-frame only. Counted here are 300,000 to 350,000 clones, approximately 83% occurring once; the ten biggest clones make up under 2.5%. V was pared by 0 bases and J by 10 bases, with 10 bases between. The CDR3 has 12 amino acids. Germline values: CDR1 SGHRS, CDR2 YFSETQ. Cohort 3 donors counted as recovered after two negative PCRs, clearance, or resolved symptoms. The gene calls are TRBV5-1 and TRBJ1-1; D gene ambiguous. The TCR comes from a man aged 25-45 years who had recovered from COVID-19. The sample taken for sequencing was PBMCs or T cells enriched from blood (not recorded which). Written as DNA, the CDR3 is TGCGCCAGCAGCTTGGAACAAGAGGGAGCTTTCTTT. It specifies CASSLEQEGAFF.